Shown below are 17 T cell receptor beta chains from a single sample sequenced in a study of cytotoxic CD8 clonotypes in ibrutinib-treated CLL. TCRdb keeps only in-frame clones here, not all; method: immunoSEQ multiplex PCR. The repertoire consists of approximately 100,000 clones, with more than 70% occurring once and the leading ten covering around 25%. The sample was PBMCs, taken after 24 months of ibrutinib treatment. The receptors derive from a human donor with chronic lymphocytic leukemia.

The chain combines TRBV5-1 with TRBJ2-5; the match to TRBD2 covers 7 bases. Germline V gene lookup returns CDR1 SGHRS and CDR2 YFSETQ. This CDR3 is 15 amino acids long. V gave up 0 bases and J gave up 5 bases; unmatched junction bases: 7. The CDR3 DNA is TGCGCCAGCAGCTTGGGGACTAGAGGATGGGAGACCCAGTACTTC. It yields the protein CASSLGTRGWETQYF.

The V call is TRBV7-8, the J call TRBJ2-2; no clear D gene. Trimming pared 2 bases from V and 2 bases from J, leaving 12 bases between. The CDR3 covers 16 residues. The V gene's germline CDR1 is SGHVS and CDR2 FQNEAQ. The CDR3, as DNA: TGTGCCAGCAGCTTAAAGACGTGGCCCAACACCGGGGAGCTGTTTTTT. Translation: CASSLKTWPNTGELFF.

The rearrangement joins TRBV5-1 to TRBJ1-3; no reliable D call. CDR3 length equals 11 residues. The V end lost 0 bases, the J end lost 8 bases, and 3 bases lay between the germline ends. Germline assignment: CDR1 SGHRS and CDR2 YFSETQ. CDR3 protein: CASSLEDTIYF. The DNA for the CDR3 is TGCGCCAGCAGCTTGGAAGACACCATATATTTT.

The genes are TRBV28 and TRBJ1-2; TRBD1 might be the D (6 bases). Between the trimmed V and J ends, which lost 7 bases and 8 bases, there was a span of 20 bases. CDR1 is MDHEN, CDR2 SYDVKM, per germline. The CDR3 covers 14 residues. CDR3 sequence (DNA): TGTGCCAGCACGGGCTGGGGGCAAGTCGGCGGCTACACCTTC. Its translation: CASTGWGQVGGYTF.

The rearrangement joins TRBV5-4 to TRBJ2-5; no definite D call. V was trimmed by 4 bases and J by 3 bases, leaving 13 bases between them. CDR1 and CDR2 (germline): SGHNT, YYREEE (reference sequence). The CDR3 runs to 14 residues. This CDR3 reads CASSPPQREETQYF. CDR3 nucleotide sequence: TGTGCCAGCAGCCCCCCCCAGCGAGAAGAGACCCAGTACTTC.

This clone was counted many times. The CDR3 nucleotides are TGTGCCAGCAGTACACGGACAGGGTCCACCGAGCAGTACTTC. Translating it yields CASSTRTGSTEQYF. The V and J genes are TRBV6-1 and TRBJ2-7, with 8 bases lining up with TRBD1. The J segment lost 6 bases and the V segment lost 5 bases, leaving 9 bases of the junction unmatched. Looked up from germline, CDR1 is MNHNS and CDR2 is SASEGT. This CDR3 is built from 14 residues.

V gene TRBV27 combines with J gene TRBJ2-1; D is undetermined. The CDR3 contains 10 residues. Trimming stripped 10 bases from V and 8 bases from J, with 9 bases between. The V gene's germline CDR1 is MNHEY and CDR2 SMNVEV (reference sequence). Here the CDR3 DNA reads TGTGCCAATCTAGTGGATGAGCAGTTCTTC. Encoded protein: CANLVDEQFF.

This clone has only a few counts. V gene TRBV10-2 combines with J gene TRBJ1-2, with D possibly being TRBD1 (6 bases). CDR3 length: 14 residues. CDR1 is WSHSY, CDR2 SAAADI, per germline. V shed 5 bases and J shed 2 bases, with 12 bases lying between them. The DNA for the CDR3 is TGCGCCAGCAGTAGACAGGATCTCAACTATGGCTACACCTTC. It codes for CASSRQDLNYGYTF.

This chain uses TRBV6-6 with TRBJ1-5, with D possibly TRBD1 on 6 matching bases. Trimming shortened V by 6 bases and J by 3 bases, and 18 bases separated the two germline ends. Germline V CDR1 and CDR2: MNHNY, SVGAGI (reference sequence). The CDR3 consists of 16 residues. In nucleotides, the CDR3 is TGTGCCAGCAGCAGACCTACAGGGATTAACAATCAGCCCCAGCATTTT. This gives the protein CASSRPTGINNQPQHF.

V gene TRBV5-1 combines with J gene TRBJ2-7; no definite D call. The germline gives CDR1 SGHRS, CDR2 YFSETQ. The ends were cut back, 2 bases at V and 3 bases at J, with 9 bases in the middle. The CDR3 totals 13 residues. CDR3 nucleotides: TGCGCCAGCAGCTTTTTCGGATACTACGAGCAGTACTTC. It specifies CASSFFGYYEQYF.

The chain uses TRBV29-1 and TRBJ1-2; no reliable D call. The CDR3 totals 11 residues. The germline V gene has CDR1 SQVTM and CDR2 ANQGSEA. Trimming removed 8 bases at V and 1 base at J, with 8 bases between. CDR3 amino acids: CSSYYNYGYTF. The CDR3 bases are TGCAGCTCGTATTATAACTATGGCTACACCTTC.

The chain carries TRBV5-6 and TRBJ1-2, with 10 bases aligning to TRBD1. The trim removed 4 bases at V and 4 bases at J, leaving 7 bases unmatched. Germline V gives CDR1 SGHDT, CDR2 YYEEEE. This CDR3 is 15 amino acids long. The CDR3 DNA is TGTGCCAGCAGCCTGAGACAGGGGGCAATCTATGGCTACACCTTC. Translation gives CASSLRQGAIYGYTF. Together with reference TRBV5-6 and TRBJ1-2, the CDR3 gives the full variable domain: DAGVTQSPTHLIKTRGQQVTLRCSPKSGHDTVSWYQQALGQGPQFIFQYYEEEERQRGNFPDRFSGHQFPNYSSELNVNALLLGDSALYLCASSLRQGAIYGYTFGSGTRLTVV.

The chain uses TRBV19 and TRBJ1-6, with 11 bases aligning to TRBD1. Germline-derived CDR1 and CDR2 are LNHDA and SQIVND (reference sequence). The CDR3 is 18 residues long. V shed 3 bases, J shed 0 bases, and the junction held 4 bases outside the gene matches. The CDR3 region is CASSMGTGGGSYNSPLHF. Written as DNA, the CDR3 is TGTGCCAGTAGTATGGGGACAGGGGGTGGCTCCTATAATTCACCCCTCCACTTT.

The CDR3 nucleotides are TGTGCCAGTACCGAGCCGGGACAAAACTATGGCTACACCTTC. Translated, it gives CASTEPGQNYGYTF. The chain carries TRBV19 and TRBJ1-2; possibly TRBD1 for D (6 bases). The CDR3 runs to 14 residues. CDR1 is LNHDA and CDR2 is SQIVND in the germline V gene (reference sequence). The V gene lost 7 bases and the J gene lost 2 bases, with 14 bases spanning the gap. Filled out from reference TRBV19 and TRBJ1-2, the complete variable domain reads DGGITQSPKYLFRKEGQNVTLSCEQNLNHDAMYWYRQDPGQGLRLIYYSQIVNDFQKGDIAEGYSVSREKKESFPLTVTSAQKNPTAFYLCASTEPGQNYGYTFGSGTRLTVV.

Only a few counts were recorded for this clone. J is TRBJ2-7 and V is TRBV10-2; 10 nucleotides align to TRBD2. The germline V gene has CDR1 WSHSY and CDR2 SAAADI. J was trimmed by 6 bases and V by 4 bases; bases with no gene match: 3. CDR3 length: 13 amino acids. In DNA, the CDR3 is TGCGCCAGCAGTGCAGCGGGAGGGGGCGAGCAGTACTTC. As protein: CASSAAGGGEQYF.

This clone was detected many times. The chain carries TRBV19 and TRBJ1-1, with no clear D. Trimming cost V 3 bases and J 7 bases, with 6 bases left between them. Looked up from germline, CDR1 is LNHDA and CDR2 is SQIVND (reference sequence). The CDR3 totals 11 residues. The CDR3: CASSIDFEAFF. In DNA form, the CDR3 reads TGTGCCAGTAGTATCGACTTTGAAGCTTTCTTT.

This clone was detected a few times. The chain employs TRBV5-3 and TRBJ1-5, with a tentative D call TRBD1 (5 bases). TRBV5-3 is labeled an ORF, and its function is uncertain. The V end was cut by 3 bases, the J end by 0 bases, with 19 bases between. The CDR3 consists of 18 residues. CDR3 region: CARSSRTGGGFSNQPQHF. In DNA, the CDR3 is TGTGCCAGAAGCTCCCGAACAGGCGGGGGGTTTAGCAATCAGCCCCAGCATTTT.